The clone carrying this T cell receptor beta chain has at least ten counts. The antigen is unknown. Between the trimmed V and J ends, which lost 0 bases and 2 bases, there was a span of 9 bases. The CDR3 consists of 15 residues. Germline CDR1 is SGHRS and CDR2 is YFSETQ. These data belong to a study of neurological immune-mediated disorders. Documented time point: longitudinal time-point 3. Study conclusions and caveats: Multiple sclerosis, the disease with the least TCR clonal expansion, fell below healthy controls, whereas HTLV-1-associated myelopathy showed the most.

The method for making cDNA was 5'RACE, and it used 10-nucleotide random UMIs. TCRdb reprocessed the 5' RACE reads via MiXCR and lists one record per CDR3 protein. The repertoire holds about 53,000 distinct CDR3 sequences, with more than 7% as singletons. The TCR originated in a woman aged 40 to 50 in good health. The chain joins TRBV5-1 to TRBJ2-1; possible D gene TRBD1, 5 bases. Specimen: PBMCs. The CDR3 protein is CASSLDGAPYNEQFF. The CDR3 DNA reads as TGCGCCAGCAGCTTGGATGGGGCTCCCTACAATGAGCAGTTCTTC.